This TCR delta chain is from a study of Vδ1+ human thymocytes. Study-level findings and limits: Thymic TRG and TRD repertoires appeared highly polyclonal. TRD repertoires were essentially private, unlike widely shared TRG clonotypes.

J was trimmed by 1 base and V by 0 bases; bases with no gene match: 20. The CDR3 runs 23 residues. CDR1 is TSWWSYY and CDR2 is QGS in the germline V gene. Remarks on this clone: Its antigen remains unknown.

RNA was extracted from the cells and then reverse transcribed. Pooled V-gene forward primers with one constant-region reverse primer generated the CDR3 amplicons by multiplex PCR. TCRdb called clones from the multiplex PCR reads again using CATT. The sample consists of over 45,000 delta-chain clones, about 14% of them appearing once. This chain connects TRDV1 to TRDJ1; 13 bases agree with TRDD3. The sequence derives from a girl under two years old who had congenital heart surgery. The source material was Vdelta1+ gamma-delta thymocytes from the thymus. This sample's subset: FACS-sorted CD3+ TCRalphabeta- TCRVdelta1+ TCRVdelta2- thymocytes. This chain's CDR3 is CALGELSRGLYWGIREVTDKLIF. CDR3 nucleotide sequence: TGTGCTCTTGGGGAACTGAGCCGTGGGTTGTACTGGGGGATACGCGAGGTCACCGATAAACTCATCTTT.